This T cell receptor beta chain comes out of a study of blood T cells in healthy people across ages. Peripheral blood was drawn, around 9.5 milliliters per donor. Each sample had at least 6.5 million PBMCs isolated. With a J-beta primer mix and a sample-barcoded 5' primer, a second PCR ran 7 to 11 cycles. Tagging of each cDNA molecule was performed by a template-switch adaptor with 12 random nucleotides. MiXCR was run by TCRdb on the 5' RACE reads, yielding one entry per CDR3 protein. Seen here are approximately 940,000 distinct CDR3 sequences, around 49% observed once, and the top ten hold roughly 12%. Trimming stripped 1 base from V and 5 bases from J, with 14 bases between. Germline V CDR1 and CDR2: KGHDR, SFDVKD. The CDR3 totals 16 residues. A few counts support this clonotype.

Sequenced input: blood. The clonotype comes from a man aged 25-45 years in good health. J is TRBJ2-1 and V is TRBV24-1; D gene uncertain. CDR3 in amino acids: CATSDFSSATNNEQFF. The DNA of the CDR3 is TGTGCCACCAGTGATTTCAGCTCAGCCACCAACAATGAGCAGTTCTTC.